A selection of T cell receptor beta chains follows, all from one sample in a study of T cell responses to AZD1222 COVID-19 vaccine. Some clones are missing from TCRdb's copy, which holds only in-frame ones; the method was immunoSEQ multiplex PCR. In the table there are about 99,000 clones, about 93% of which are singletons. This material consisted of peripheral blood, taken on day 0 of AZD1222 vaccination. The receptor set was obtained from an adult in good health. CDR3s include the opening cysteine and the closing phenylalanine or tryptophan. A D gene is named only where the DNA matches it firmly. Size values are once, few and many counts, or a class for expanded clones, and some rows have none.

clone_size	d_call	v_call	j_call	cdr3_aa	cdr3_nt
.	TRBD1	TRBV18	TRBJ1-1	CASSQGAETEAFF	TGTGCCAGCTCACAGGGGGCCGAGACTGAAGCTTTCTTT
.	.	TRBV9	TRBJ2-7	CASSVAPFELGYEQYF	TGTGCCAGCAGCGTAGCCCCCTTCGAACTAGGGTACGAGCAGTACTTC
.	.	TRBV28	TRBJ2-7	CASSLYRHGSYEQYF	TGTGCCAGCAGTTTATACAGGCACGGCTCCTACGAGCAGTACTTC
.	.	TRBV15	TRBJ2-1	CATSRDQANEQFF	TGTGCCACCAGCAGAGACCAGGCCAATGAGCAGTTCTTC
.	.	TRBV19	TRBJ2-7	CASSESGAYEQYF	TGTGCCAGTAGTGAATCCGGGGCCTACGAGCAGTACTTC
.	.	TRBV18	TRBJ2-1	CASSLDLNEQFF	TGTGCCAGCTCACTGGACCTCAATGAGCAGTTCTTC
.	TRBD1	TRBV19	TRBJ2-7	CASSTSNRGEQYF	TGTGCCAGTAGTACCTCAAACAGGGGCGAGCAGTACTTC
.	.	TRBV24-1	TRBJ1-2	CATSAGIGYGYTF	TGTGCCACCAGTGCTGGGATAGGCTATGGCTACACCTTC
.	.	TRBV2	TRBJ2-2	CASNQDREGTGELFF	TGTGCCAGCAATCAGGACAGGGAGGGCACCGGGGAGCTGTTTTTT
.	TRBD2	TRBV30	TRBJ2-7	CAWDFGGGPNEQYF	TGTGCCTGGGATTTCGGGGGAGGGCCCAATGAGCAGTACTTC
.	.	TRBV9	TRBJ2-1	CASSVAGNNEQFF	TGTGCCAGCAGCGTAGCGGGTAACAATGAGCAGTTCTTC
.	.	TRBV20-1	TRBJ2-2	CSASATGYAGELFF	TGCAGTGCTAGTGCTACAGGGTATGCCGGGGAGCTGTTTTTT
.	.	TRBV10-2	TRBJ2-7	CASSESEGRDEQYF	TGCGCCAGCAGTGAGTCCGAGGGGCGGGACGAGCAGTACTTC
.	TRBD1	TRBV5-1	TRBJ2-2	CASSLGPLQGASTGELFF	TGCGCCAGCAGCTTGGGGCCTTTACAGGGGGCTAGCACCGGGGAGCTGTTTTTT
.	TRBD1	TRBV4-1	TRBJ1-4	CASSQGSGTAEKLFF	TGCGCCAGCAGCCAAGGGTCCGGGACAGCCGAAAAACTGTTTTTT
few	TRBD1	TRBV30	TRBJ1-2	CAWSSTTGVNEVYTF	TGTGCCTGGAGTTCTACGACAGGGGTGAATGAGGTCTACACCTTC
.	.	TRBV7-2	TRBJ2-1	CASSHYDNEQFF	TGTGCCAGCAGCCACTATGACAATGAGCAGTTCTTC
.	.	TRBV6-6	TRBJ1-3	CASSPRASDGNTIYF	TGTGCCAGCAGTCCTCGGGCCAGCGACGGAAACACCATATATTTT